Following are 22 T cell receptor beta chains from one sample sequenced in a study of OX40 agonist ivuxolimab in advanced cancers. Assay used: immunoSEQ multiplex PCR; TCRdb lists only in-frame clones, some missing. The data show just under 65,000 clones, roughly 81% seen once. Source: CD4+ or CD8+ T cells sorted from blood, taken in a trial of the OX40 agonist ivuxolimab. All receptors derive from an adult with an advanced solid tumor such as melanoma, head and neck, liver or kidney cancer.

The rearrangement links TRBV6-5 to TRBJ1-1, with D uncertain. Trimming cost V 0 bases and J 4 bases, with 9 bases left between them. In germline, CDR1 is MNHEY, CDR2 SVGAGI. CDR3 length equals 14 residues. The CDR3 spells CASSYSVWSTEAFF. CDR3 nucleotide sequence: TGTGCCAGCAGTTACTCGGTTTGGTCCACTGAAGCTTTCTTT.

This sequence joins TRBV7-2 and TRBJ1-5; D remains unclear. CDR3 length: 14 amino acids. V was shortened by 3 bases and J by 7 bases, with 13 bases between the two germline ends. Per germline, CDR1 SGHTA and CDR2 FQGNSA. Written as DNA, the CDR3 is TGTGCCAGCAGCTTTATCTTCGGGGTCCAGCCCCAGCATTTT. Its translation is CASSFIFGVQPQHF.

The J gene is TRBJ2-7, the V gene TRBV7-2; D is possibly TRBD1 (6 bases). CDR3 length: 15 residues. Trimming removed 5 bases from V and 3 bases from J, with 17 bases in between. Germline values: CDR1 SGHTA, CDR2 FQGNSA. The DNA of the CDR3 is TGTGCCAGCAGCGCCTCCGGGACACCCATCTACGAGCAGTACTTC. It translates to CASSASGTPIYEQYF.

The V and J genes are TRBV5-1 and TRBJ2-5; no firm D call. Germline V gene sequence: CDR1 SGHRS, CDR2 YFSETQ. V lost 2 bases and J 2 bases, leaving 13 bases between the germline ends. CDR3 length: 15 amino acids. The CDR3 sequence is CASSFDGGPQETQYF. In DNA, the CDR3 is TGCGCCAGCAGCTTCGACGGCGGACCGCAAGAGACCCAGTACTTC. The whole variable domain, remainder taken from reference TRBV5-1 and TRBJ2-5, is KAGVTQTPRYLIKTRGQQVTLSCSPISGHRSVSWYQQTPGQGLQFLFEYFSETQRNKGNFPGRFSGRQFSNSRSEMNVSTLELGDSALYLCASSFDGGPQETQYFGPGTRLLVL.

The J gene is TRBJ1-1, the V gene TRBV4-1; weak D call: TRBD1 (5 bases). Germline values: CDR1 MGHRA, CDR2 YSYEKL. Between the trimmed V and J ends, which lost 0 bases and 8 bases, there was a span of 13 bases. CDR3 size: 14 residues. The CDR3 sequence is CASSQDGYNREAFF. As DNA, the CDR3 is TGCGCCAGCAGCCAAGATGGGTATAACAGGGAAGCTTTCTTT.

This chain uses TRBV7-3 with TRBJ2-1; 9 bases map to TRBD2. This CDR3 is built from 15 residues. Trimming cost V 5 bases and J 4 bases; bases outside gene matches: 6. Germline values: CDR1 SGHTA, CDR2 FQGTGA. CDR3 sequence (DNA): TGTGCCAGCAGCCTGACTAGCGGAACATACAATGAGCAGTTCTTC. It translates to CASSLTSGTYNEQFF.

The chain is built from TRBV30 and TRBJ2-1; D assignment may be TRBD1 or TRBD2 (6 bases each). Germline CDR1 and CDR2: GTSNPN and SVGIG (reference sequence). This CDR3 is built from 16 residues. The V end lost 0 bases, the J end lost 6 bases, and 18 bases lay between the germline ends. The CDR3 sequence: CAWSVQGGGRFNEQFF. Here the CDR3 DNA reads TGTGCCTGGAGTGTACAGGGTGGGGGGCGCTTCAATGAGCAGTTCTTC.

The chain uses TRBV5-6 and TRBJ2-1; D uncertain. Germline CDR1 SGHDT, CDR2 YYEEEE. The length of the CDR3 is 15 residues. The ends were cut back, 3 bases at V and 10 bases at J, with 20 bases in the middle. DNA of the CDR3: TGTGCCAGCAGCTCAACTGGGCGGCCACTGCGGGAGCAGTTCTTC. It is translated as CASSSTGRPLREQFF. Filled out from reference TRBV5-6 and TRBJ2-1, the complete variable domain reads DAGVTQSPTHLIKTRGQQVTLRCSPKSGHDTVSWYQQALGQGPQFIFQYYEEEERQRGNFPDRFSGHQFPNYSSELNVNALLLGDSALYLCASSSTGRPLREQFFGPGTRLTVL.

This rearrangement joins TRBV28 to TRBJ1-2; 8 bases line up with TRBD1. The CDR3 length is 15 residues. J lost 8 bases, V lost 4 bases, and 12 bases had no gene match. Germline CDR1 is MDHEN and CDR2 is SYDVKM. The CDR3 sequence is CASSSPWTGQGGYTF. CDR3 sequence (DNA): TGTGCCAGCAGTTCTCCCTGGACAGGGCAAGGGGGCTACACCTTC.

The J gene is TRBJ2-4, the V gene TRBV2; 8 nucleotides line up with TRBD1. With 6 bases clipped from V and 2 bases from J, the junction kept 3 bases outside the gene matches. The germline CDR1 and CDR2 sequences are SNHLY and FYNNEI. This CDR3 is 14 amino acids long. CDR3 region: CASRDRVSKNIQYF. The DNA of the CDR3 is TGTGCCAGCAGGGACAGGGTATCCAAAAACATTCAGTACTTC.

The chain uses TRBV30 and TRBJ2-1; 8 bases map to TRBD1. Germline V gene lookup returns CDR1 GTSNPN and CDR2 SVGIG (reference sequence). The CDR3 contains 15 residues. V shed 2 bases and J 2 bases; nucleotides not matched to a gene: 5. This CDR3 reads CAWSLDRGPYNEQFF. In DNA, the CDR3 is TGTGCCTGGAGTTTAGACAGGGGACCCTACAATGAGCAGTTCTTC.

The count of this clone is one. The V call is TRBV2, the J call TRBJ2-3; the match to TRBD1 covers 9 bases. The CDR3 length is 15 residues. The ends lost 10 bases at V and 4 bases at J; junction bases unmatched: 12. Per the germline V gene, CDR1 is SNHLY and CDR2 is FYNNEI. The CDR3 loop is CAKNRGLKRADTQYF. CDR3 nucleotide sequence: TGTGCCAAAAACAGGGGGCTTAAGCGGGCAGATACGCAGTATTTT.

The chain couples TRBV4-2 to TRBJ1-4; D is undetermined. Trimming removed 3 bases from V and 8 bases from J, with 25 bases in between. This CDR3 is built from 18 residues. Germline V gene lookup returns CDR1 LGHNA and CDR2 YNFKEQ. Here the CDR3 DNA reads TGTGCCAGCAGCCAGCCACTTCCGGTGGAGAGGTCGAGCGAAAAACTGTTTTTT. Amino acids: CASSQPLPVERSSEKLFF.

The chain links TRBV15 to TRBJ1-3, with 9 positions matching TRBD1. CDR3 size: 18 residues. Trimming cost V 3 bases and J 4 bases; bases outside gene matches: 13. Per germline, CDR1 LNHNV and CDR2 YYDKDF (reference sequence). The CDR3 DNA is TGTGCCACCAGCAGGTCTCCCACCGGGACAGGGAAGGGAAACACCATATATTTT. Its translation: CATSRSPTGTGKGNTIYF.

In this sample, this clone turned up a few times. The chain employs TRBV5-1 and TRBJ2-5, with 9 bases identical to TRBD1. There are 15 residues in the CDR3. With 3 bases clipped from V and 5 bases from J, the junction kept 8 bases outside the gene matches. From germline, CDR1 is SGHRS and CDR2 YFSETQ. CDR3: CASSSNTGGQETQYF. The DNA of the CDR3 is TGCGCCAGCAGCTCCAATACAGGGGGCCAGGAGACCCAGTACTTC.

This clone was found once. The chain employs TRBV7-2 and TRBJ1-1; D not certain. There are 14 residues in the CDR3. Between the trimmed V and J ends, which lost 1 base and 5 bases, there was a span of 11 bases. The germline gives CDR1 SGHTA, CDR2 FQGNSA. The CDR3 sequence: CASSLGMVGTEAFF. CDR3 nucleotides: TGTGCCAGCAGCTTAGGAATGGTAGGAACTGAAGCTTTCTTT. The full variable domain, completed using reference TRBV7-2 and TRBJ1-1, is GAGVSQSPSNKVTEKGKDVELRCDPISGHTALYWYRQSLGQGLEFLIYFQGNSAPDKSGLPSDRFSAERTGGSVSTLTIQRTQQEDSAVYLCASSLGMVGTEAFFGQGTRLTVV.

This sequence joins TRBV4-3 and TRBJ2-5; the D gene is possibly TRBD2 (6 bases). The J call may be mistaken, given a closer DNA end match to TRBJ2-7. This CDR3 spans 16 amino acids. CDR1 and CDR2 from the germline V gene are LGHNA and YSLEER. The CDR3 loop reads CASSHVSGGNSYEQYF. The CDR3 DNA sequence: TGCGCCAGCAGCCATGTCTCTGGGGGGAACTCCTACGAGCAGTACTTC.

V is TRBV18 and J is TRBJ2-3; D possibly corresponds to TRBD1 (7 bases). The germline V gene encodes CDR1 KGHSH and CDR2 LQKENI. Trimming took off 0 bases at V and 2 bases at J, with 12 bases between the two ends. This CDR3 is 16 amino acids long. The CDR3 bases are TGTGCCAGCTCACCACCCCCAGGGGGGATCACAGATACGCAGTATTTT. Translation: CASSPPPGGITDTQYF.

V is TRBV7-9 and J is TRBJ2-5; a weak D match, TRBD2 (7 bases). The CDR3 runs to 15 residues. The V gene's germline CDR1 is SEHNR and CDR2 FQNEAQ (reference sequence). Trimming left V 5 bases short and J 3 bases short, with 16 bases between. The CDR3 loop is CASSPHREGEETQYF. CDR3 coding DNA: TGTGCCAGCAGCCCCCATAGGGAGGGGGAAGAGACCCAGTACTTC.

This rearrangement joins TRBV11-2 to TRBJ2-3; D gene uncertain. Germline V gene sequence: CDR1 SGHAT, CDR2 FQNNGV. CDR3 size: 13 residues. V lost 4 bases and J lost 1, with 6 bases in between. The chain's CDR3 is CASSYTGTDTQYF. The DNA of the CDR3 is TGTGCCAGCAGCTACACAGGCACAGATACGCAGTATTTT.

CDR3 amino acids: CASRSDRDYNSPLHF. CDR3 bases: TGTGCCAGCAGGTCGGACAGGGACTATAATTCACCCCTCCACTTT. The chain is built from TRBV6-5 and TRBJ1-6, with 8 bases fitting TRBD1. V shed 6 bases, J shed 3 bases, and the junction held 4 bases outside the gene matches. CDR1 is MNHEY and CDR2 is SVGAGI in the germline V gene. This CDR3 contains 15 residues.

The chain recombines TRBV11-2 with TRBJ1-4, with no clear D. The CDR3 contains 13 residues. Germline loops: CDR1 SGHAT, CDR2 FQNNGV. V was trimmed by 2 bases and J by 5 bases, leaving 6 bases between them. CDR3 region: CASSLYPNEKLFF. Here the CDR3 DNA reads TGTGCCAGCAGCTTATACCCGAATGAAAAACTGTTTTTT.